This T cell receptor (beta chain) was sequenced in a study of T-cell memory formation after mild COVID-19 (dated by TCRdb to the early 2020s). For the wider study: Most TCR sequence clusters were specific to one of the two donors. Longitudinal TCRalpha and TCRbeta repertoire sequencing tracked T-cell clones expanding and contracting after mild COVID-19 in two donors. Two young, previously healthy adult volunteers made up the cohort, one male and one female.

V sheds 0 bases and J sheds 0 bases, leaving 10 bases between their ends. The CDR3 has 16 amino acids, counting the end cysteine and phenylalanine. Kept here is only the CDR3 DNA, which spans 48 bases and is read in frame from base 1. CDR1 and CDR2, per the germline V gene, are SGDLS and YYNGEE. This clonotype occurred many times. Its antigen target is currently unknown. The input lacks base qualities; no much larger clone sits a single base away. What the work shows at the level of the full study, not this receptor alone: The study covered only a couple of mild cases, and larger cohorts including severe cases with pre-infection samples were considered necessary. Some responding clones were detected in pre-infection memory, which suggested that pre-existing cross-reactive memory T cells had joined the SARS-CoV-2 response. Balanced CD4/CD8 phenotypes were observed for clones contracting from day 15 to 85, whereas a bias towards CD4+ was observed for a second wave of clones expanding from day 15 to 37. The second-wave clones that peaked on day 37 were not confirmed to be SARS-CoV-2 specific. Contracting CD4+ clones appeared mostly in the CM and EM memory subsets, whereas CD8+ clones were enriched in EMRA.

Instrument on record: Illumina NovaSeq 6000. cDNA libraries for TCRalpha and TCRbeta were prepared by 5'RACE using constant-segment primers, with sample barcodes and unique molecular identifiers added. RNA was extracted from every sample with Trizol reagent. Libraries were amplified in two PCR steps, with a second sample barcode and Illumina TruSeq adapters added in the second step. Sequencing of libraries was performed on an Illumina NovaSeq with 2 x 150 bp paired-end reads. Concerning the study's data processing: The reads were demultiplexed and collapsed into UMI-guided consensus sequences using migec v1.2.7. With mixcr v2.1.11, UMI consensuses were aligned to TRA and TRB V and J templates and assembled into clonotypes. A clonotype was counted as expanded or contracted only when both edgeR and NoisET called the clonotype significant, with the noise models trained on biological replicates. For edgeR calls, the cutoffs were a false discovery rate-adjusted p below 0.01 and a log2 fold-change threshold of 1. As an exploratory analysis of dynamics, max-normalized trajectories of the 1000 most abundant clonotypes were examined with PCA combined with hierarchical clustering. Separately sequenced CD4+ and CD8+ repertoires were used to assign a CD4 or CD8 phenotype to each responding clone. Using fastp at Q25 and MiXCR, TCRdb reprocessed the public reads and kept productive beta chains. Every entry covers one CDR3 protein and lists the most common genes and DNA from its rows. TCRdb's processing, not the study's, gives the V and J calls here. Counted in this sample were around 340,000 distinct CDR3 sequences; around 13% of them appeared once. Over 20% of the sample is in the top ten clones.

Ficoll-Paque density gradient centrifugation was the method used to isolate PBMCs. The specimen was PBMCs or a T cell subset sorted from them (not recorded which). This clonotype originated in a man aged 18 to 35 who had mild COVID-19 (a few samples of this study predate the infection). The sample titles of this study are shuffled in the database, so cell type and time point are left out; the donor was told from shared clones. The rearrangement joined TRBV9 to TRBJ2-1; a weak D assignment points to TRBD2 (6 bases agree). Here the CDR3 is given as CASSVDGGSSYNEQFF. The DNA sequence is given as TGTGCCAGCAGCGTAGATGGGGGGAGCTCCTACAATGAGCAGTTCTTC.